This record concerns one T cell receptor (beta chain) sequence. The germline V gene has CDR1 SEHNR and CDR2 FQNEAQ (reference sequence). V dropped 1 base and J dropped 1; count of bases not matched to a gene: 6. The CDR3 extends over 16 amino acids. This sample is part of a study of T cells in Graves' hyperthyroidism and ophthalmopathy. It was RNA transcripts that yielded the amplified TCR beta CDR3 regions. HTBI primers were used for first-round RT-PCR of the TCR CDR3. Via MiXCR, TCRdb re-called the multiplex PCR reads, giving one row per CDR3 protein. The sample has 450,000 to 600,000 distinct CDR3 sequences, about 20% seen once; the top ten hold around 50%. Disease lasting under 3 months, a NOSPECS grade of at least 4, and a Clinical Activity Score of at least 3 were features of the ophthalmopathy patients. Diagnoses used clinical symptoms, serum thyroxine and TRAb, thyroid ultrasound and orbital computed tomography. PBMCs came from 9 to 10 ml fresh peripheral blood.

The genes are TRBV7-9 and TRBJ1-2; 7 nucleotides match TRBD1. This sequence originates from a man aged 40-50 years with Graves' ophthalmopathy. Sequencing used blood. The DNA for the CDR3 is TGTGCCAGCAGCTTAGGGGACAGAACTTTTAACTATGGCTACACCTTC. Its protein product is CASSLGDRTFNYGYTF.